This T cell receptor (beta chain) came from a study of T-cell memory formation after mild COVID-19. General study points: While clones contracting from day 15 to 85 were balanced between CD4 and CD8, later expanders leaned CD4+.

The V end lost 5 bases, the J end lost 1 base, and 9 bases lay between the germline ends. CDR3 length equals 12 residues. Per the germline V gene, CDR1 is SQVTM and CDR2 is ANQGSEA. Regarding this clonotype: The antigen is not known.

TCRdb re-analysed the 5' RACE reads in MiXCR, keeping a single row per CDR3 protein. The sample records some 160,000 distinct CDR3 sequences, roughly 28% being singletons. The V gene is TRBV29-1, the J gene TRBJ2-7; D gene uncertain. This receptor was obtained from an adult woman who had mild COVID-19 (a few samples of this study predate the infection). Cell type and time point are not known. The sequenced material came from PBMCs or a T cell subset sorted from them (not recorded which). The DNA of the CDR3 is TGCAGCGTTTCTCCCCAATCCTACGAGCAGTACTTC. Its translation: CSVSPQSYEQYF.